Each of the 31 T cell receptor beta chains below was sequenced from the same sample in a study of blood T cells in healthy people across ages. Using a J-beta primer mix together with a sample-barcoded 5' primer, a second PCR was run for roughly 7 to 11 cycles. One entry per CDR3 protein results from TCRdb running MiXCR on the 5' RACE reads. The sample lists 550,000 to 650,000 distinct CDR3 sequences; roughly a quarter were seen once. These records were also assigned to another study, of T cells of mothers and their children.

The sequenced material came from blood. The receptors were sampled from a boy younger than 10 in good health.

The chain carries TRBV5-1 and TRBJ2-5; 7 bases agree with TRBD2. The J call may be incorrect, as the DNA end agrees better with TRBJ2-7. The germline V gene encodes CDR1 SGHRS and CDR2 YFSETQ. The CDR3 contains 13 residues. The CDR3 loop reads CASSFGAGDEQYF. The CDR3 bases are TGCGCCAGCAGCTTTGGGGCGGGGGACGAGCAGTACTTC.

This clonotype was detected ten times or more. The V call is TRBV29-1, the J call TRBJ2-4, with 9 bases matching TRBD2. CDR1 is SQVTM and CDR2 is ANQGSEA in the germline V gene. The length of the CDR3 is 13 residues. Trimming took 2 bases from V and 14 from J; bases not matched to a gene: 10. CDR3 amino acids: CSVEPLAGKMEYF. The CDR3 nucleotides read TGCAGCGTTGAACCGCTAGCGGGAAAAATGGAGTACTTC.

V and J are TRBV24-1 and TRBJ2-7; 11 nucleotides align to TRBD2. The DNA end favors TRBJ2-1, so the J call may be wrong. The CDR3 spans 17 residues. Germline CDR1 is KGHDR and CDR2 is SFDVKD. CDR3 bases: TGTGCCACCAGTCTTATACTAAGGGGACTAGCGGTCAATGAGCAGTTCTTC. It specifies CATSLILRGLAVNEQFF.

V gene TRBV4-3 combines with J gene TRBJ2-3, with 10 bases lining up with TRBD1. The ends lost 4 bases at V and 2 bases at J; junction bases unmatched: 3. The CDR3 is made up of 15 amino acids. Germline loops: CDR1 LGHNA, CDR2 YSLEER. CDR3 sequence (DNA): TGCGCCAGCAGCCCCGGGACAGGGGACACAGATACGCAGTATTTT. It encodes CASSPGTGDTDTQYF.

The genes are TRBV6-5 and TRBJ2-2; D is ambiguous. Germline assignment: CDR1 MNHEY and CDR2 SVGAGI. Trimming pared 0 bases from V and 4 bases from J, leaving 9 bases between. The CDR3 is made up of 15 amino acids. The CDR3 DNA is TGTGCCAGCAGTTACTCGAACGCTGTCACCGGGGAGCTGTTTTTT. Translating it yields CASSYSNAVTGELFF.

This chain joins TRBV6-1 and TRBJ2-2, with 9 bases aligning to TRBD1. This CDR3 has 16 residues. CDR1 and CDR2 from the germline V gene are MNHNS and SASEGT. The J segment lost 7 bases and the V segment lost 6 bases, leaving 12 bases of the junction unmatched. This CDR3 is CASRKTGGYSIGELFF. For the CDR3, the DNA is TGTGCCAGCAGAAAAACAGGGGGCTATTCGATCGGGGAGCTGTTTTTT.

V usage is TRBV19 and J usage is TRBJ1-2; D is unresolved. The CDR3 loop spans 12 amino acids. Germline V gives CDR1 LNHDA, CDR2 SQIVND (reference sequence). V was pared by 1 base and J by 8 bases, with 8 bases between. The CDR3 spells CASSIGGRGYTF. CDR3 sequence (DNA): TGTGCCAGTAGTATAGGGGGTCGCGGCTACACCTTC.

This chain links TRBV27 with TRBJ2-1; TRBD2 matches at 7 bases. This CDR3 has 14 amino acids. Looked up from germline, CDR1 is MNHEY and CDR2 is SMNVEV (reference sequence). After removal of 7 bases from V and 3 bases from J, the junction contained 6 bases not matched to a gene. The CDR3 sequence is CASIGLGNYNEQFF. Here the CDR3 DNA reads TGTGCCAGCATCGGACTAGGGAACTACAATGAGCAGTTCTTC.

This clonotype has a handful of counts. This chain links TRBV7-6 with TRBJ2-3; 8 bases are shared with TRBD1. V gave up 2 bases and J gave up 3 bases; unmatched junction bases: 7. CDR3 size: 16 residues. Germline V CDR1 and CDR2: SGHVS, FNYEAQ. CDR3 loop: CASSLSPDRATDTQYF. Here the CDR3 DNA reads TGTGCCAGCAGCTTAAGCCCGGACAGGGCGACAGATACGCAGTATTTT.

V is TRBV7-9 and J is TRBJ2-1; 12 nucleotides agree with TRBD1. V trimming: 5 bases; J trimming: 7 bases; junction bases outside the gene matches: 6. The CDR3 sequence is 15 residues long. CDR1 and CDR2 (germline): SEHNR, FQNEAQ (reference sequence). CDR3 loop: CASSLGTGGGNEQFF. The CDR3 coding sequence is TGTGCCAGCAGCCTCGGGACAGGGGGCGGGAATGAGCAGTTCTTC.

In this sample, this clonotype turned up a few times. The J gene is TRBJ2-5, the V gene TRBV27; maybe TRBD2 (6 bases). With the DNA end fitting TRBJ2-7 better, the J assignment may be wrong. The CDR3 sequence is 13 residues long. The germline CDR1 and CDR2 sequences are MNHEY and SMNVEV (reference sequence). As DNA, the CDR3 is TGTGCCAGCAGTCGGCGGGGAGTCTACGAGCAGTACTTC. It specifies CASSRRGVYEQYF.

This clonotype was seen more than once but under ten times. The chain has TRBV21-1 and TRBJ2-1; TRBD2 is the table's D call and was not checked against the DNA. TRBV21-1 is listed as a pseudogene. The CDR3 runs 15 residues. The CDR3 loop is CASSKKPRGEVEQFF. The CDR3 nucleotides read TGTGCCAGCAGCAAAAAGCCGCGGGGGGAGGTTGAGCAGTTCTTC.

This rearrangement joins TRBV11-2 to TRBJ1-2; D gene ambiguous. The CDR3 contains 14 residues. V lost 0 bases and J lost 2, with 7 bases in between. Germline V gene sequence: CDR1 SGHAT, CDR2 FQNNGV. For the CDR3, the DNA is TGTGCCAGCAGCTTAGATCACGGGAACTATGGCTACACCTTC. Its protein is CASSLDHGNYGYTF.

The rearrangement joins TRBV2 to TRBJ2-5; tentatively, D is TRBD2 (6 bases). CDR3 length: 14 amino acids. V was shortened by 6 bases and J by 5 bases, with 16 bases between the two germline ends. CDR1 and CDR2 (germline): SNHLY, FYNNEI. CDR3 DNA: TGTGCCAGCAGCGCCGGGTTAGCGGCGGAGACCCAGTACTTC. It codes for CASSAGLAAETQYF.

This chain links TRBV6-2 or TRBV6-3 with TRBJ2-3; D tentatively reads TRBD1 or TRBD2 (5 bases each). The V gene's germline CDR1 is MNHEY and CDR2 SVGEGT. This CDR3 has 13 amino acids. Between the trimmed V and J ends, which lost 2 bases and 6 bases, there was a span of 9 bases. The CDR3 sequence: CASSYPGPDTQYF. CDR3 nucleotides: TGTGCCAGCAGTTACCCGGGGCCGGATACGCAGTATTTT.

The chain links TRBV7-6 to TRBJ1-1; D remains unclear. Germline CDR1 is SGHVS and CDR2 is FNYEAQ. The V end was cut by 5 bases, the J end by 5 bases, with 15 bases between. The CDR3 spans 14 residues. CDR3 coding DNA: TGTGCCAGCAGCGCAAGTTATTCATCGACTGAAGCTTTCTTT. Its translation is CASSASYSSTEAFF.

The chain links TRBV7-6 to TRBJ1-5; 8 bases map to TRBD1. CDR1 is SGHVS and CDR2 is FNYEAQ in the germline V gene. This CDR3 region has 16 residues. J was trimmed by 0 bases and V by 5 bases; bases with no gene match: 6. The CDR3 DNA reads as TGTGCCAGCAGCCTTCAGACAGGGGATAGCAATCAGCCCCAGCATTTT. Protein sequence: CASSLQTGDSNQPQHF.

The genes are TRBV5-1 and TRBJ2-5; D could derive from TRBD1 or TRBD2 (5 bases each). Trimming pared 0 bases from V and 5 bases from J, leaving 14 bases between. The germline V gene has CDR1 SGHRS and CDR2 YFSETQ. CDR3 length equals 15 residues. CDR3 nucleotide sequence: TGCGCCAGCAGCTTGGCCGAGGCCAGGGACGAGACCCAGTACTTC. Translation: CASSLAEARDETQYF.

V and J are TRBV6-4 and TRBJ2-5, with 10 bases that match TRBD1. Germline V gives CDR1 MRHNA, CDR2 SNTAGT. With 2 bases clipped from V and 5 bases from J, the junction kept 5 bases outside the gene matches. CDR3 size: 15 residues. CDR3 nucleotide sequence: TGTGCCAGCAGTGACAACCGGACAGGGGGGGAGACCCAGTACTTC. Protein product: CASSDNRTGGETQYF.

The chain combines TRBV6-5 with TRBJ2-2; weak D call: TRBD1 (6 bases). The CDR3 sequence is 15 residues long. Looked up from germline, CDR1 is MNHEY and CDR2 is SVGAGI. Trimming stripped 5 bases from V and 4 bases from J, with 14 bases between. In DNA, the CDR3 is TGTGCCAGCAGTACAGAACAGGGTCCCACCGGGGAGCTGTTTTTT. It translates to CASSTEQGPTGELFF.

This clonotype has more than one count but fewer than ten. The gene calls are TRBV3-1 and TRBJ2-5, with no clear D. With the DNA end fitting TRBJ2-7 better, the J assignment may be wrong. This CDR3 spans 15 amino acids. Germline V lookup: CDR1 LGHDT, CDR2 YNNKEL (reference sequence). CDR3 sequence (DNA): TGTGCCAGCAGCCAAGCCCCAGGTTCCTCCTACGAGCAGTACTTC. Amino acid sequence: CASSQAPGSSYEQYF.

This rearrangement joins TRBV27 to TRBJ1-6; D is uncertain. CDR3 length: 13 residues. The V end was cut by 6 bases, the J end by 5 bases, with 8 bases between. Per the germline V gene, CDR1 is MNHEY and CDR2 is SMNVEV (reference sequence). The chain's CDR3 is CASSRGDNSPLHF. DNA for the CDR3: TGTGCCAGCAGCCGCGGAGATAATTCACCCCTCCACTTT.

The genes are TRBV10-3 and TRBJ2-7, with D unresolved. Trimming shortened V by 7 bases and J by 1 base, and 11 bases separated the two germline ends. The germline V gene encodes CDR1 ENHRY and CDR2 SYGVKD. The CDR3 length is 13 residues. The CDR3 coding sequence is TGTGCCATCACGGGCGACGTTTCCTACGAGCAGTACTTC. It specifies CAITGDVSYEQYF.

The chain combines TRBV12-3 or TRBV12-4 with TRBJ2-1; a possible D gene is TRBD2 (6 bases). The V and J ends lost 8 bases and 7 bases respectively, with 12 bases between them. The CDR3 length is 12 residues. This CDR3 reads CASAGPLNEQFF. The CDR3 DNA is TGTGCCAGCGCGGGACCTCTGAATGAGCAGTTCTTC.

The chain carries TRBV10-3 and TRBJ1-2; D is undetermined. CDR3 length: 15 amino acids. V lost 2 bases, J lost 0 bases, and 10 bases lay in between. Per germline, CDR1 ENHRY and CDR2 SYGVKD. CDR3 in amino acids: CAISERPPPNYGYTF. The CDR3 DNA sequence: TGTGCCATCAGTGAGAGGCCCCCCCCTAACTATGGCTACACCTTC.

This CDR3 reads CATSRQDPDKAEAFF. As DNA, the CDR3 is TGTGCCACCAGCAGACAGGATCCAGATAAGGCTGAAGCTTTCTTT. The genes are TRBV15 and TRBJ1-1; D unclear. Trimming removed 2 bases from V and 6 bases from J, with 16 bases in between. This CDR3 is 15 amino acids long. Germline assignment: CDR1 LNHNV and CDR2 YYDKDF (reference sequence).

This clonotype turned up a few times. The chain recombines TRBV10-3 with TRBJ1-1; D is ambiguous. Per germline, CDR1 ENHRY and CDR2 SYGVKD. Deletions cut 6 bases from V and 1 base from J, with 3 bases between. The CDR3 runs to 11 residues. The chain's CDR3 is CAIRQNTEAFF. The CDR3 DNA reads as TGTGCCATCAGACAGAACACTGAAGCTTTCTTT.

The rearrangement uses TRBV5-1 and TRBJ2-3; D is perhaps TRBD2 (6 bases). The CDR3 totals 14 residues. Germline V CDR1 and CDR2: SGHRS, YFSETQ. Trimming took off 4 bases at V and 4 bases at J, with 13 bases between the two ends. As DNA, the CDR3 is TGCGCCAGCAGCGCGGGGACTCGATCAGATACGCAGTATTTT. As protein: CASSAGTRSDTQYF.

This clonotype occurred a few times. The chain uses TRBV4-1 and TRBJ2-2, with TRBD2 matching 9 bases. After removal of 4 bases from V and 3 bases from J, the junction contained 6 bases not matched to a gene. The CDR3 runs to 16 residues. Germline CDR1 is MGHRA and CDR2 is YSYEKL. The CDR3 spells CASSPRLAGDTGELFF. The CDR3 coding sequence is TGCGCCAGCAGCCCCCGGTTAGCGGGGGACACCGGGGAGCTGTTTTTT.

This clonotype was found once. This chain uses TRBV7-9 with TRBJ2-4, with 8 bases matching TRBD2. The V gene end was trimmed by 2 bases and the J gene end by 1 base; junction bases not matched to a gene: 13. Germline V gene sequence: CDR1 SEHNR, CDR2 FQNEAQ (reference sequence). The CDR3 extends over 19 amino acids. As DNA, the CDR3 is TGTGCCAGCAGCTTACACGGGACTAGTATTGTTCTGGCCAAAAACATTCAGTACTTC. The encoded protein is CASSLHGTSIVLAKNIQYF.

J is TRBJ1-2 and V is TRBV29-1; tentatively, D is TRBD1 (5 bases). Looked up from germline, CDR1 is SQVTM and CDR2 is ANQGSEA. The CDR3 extends over 13 amino acids. Trimming stripped 6 bases from V and 3 bases from J, with 14 bases between. Here the CDR3 DNA reads TGCAGCGTGGGAGGTCGGGGGGACTATGGCTACACCTTC. Its translation is CSVGGRGDYGYTF.